This T cell receptor beta chain was identified during a study of cytomegalovirus exposure and HLA in healthy donors. At the time of sampling, donors were nominally healthy, though unrecorded immune exposures were likely. CDR3 size: 15 residues. Trimming removed 0 bases at V and 5 bases at J, with 13 bases between. Germline V lookup: CDR1 LNHNV, CDR2 YYDKDF (reference sequence). The study ran its PCR with 60 Vbeta and 13 Jbeta primers. Clones were sequenced by immunoSEQ multiplex PCR, and TCRdb holds only the in-frame ones, with some missing. The sample consists of some 130,000 clones, just under 80% of them appearing once.

The clonotype was recovered from a man aged 30-40 years in good health. Material: PBMCs. V is TRBV15 and J is TRBJ2-5, with D maybe TRBD2 (6 bases). The CDR3 nucleotides read TGTGCCACCAGCAGAGATATGGGACTGGCCGAGACCCAGTACTTC. This gives the protein CATSRDMGLAETQYF.